The clone carrying this T cell receptor (beta chain) came up many times. The target antigen is unknown. The data derive from a study of T cell repertoires in cytomegalovirus infection. Across the study: CMV infection and matching HLA type were both indicated by public TCR beta signatures.

Trimming removed 7 bases from V and 1 base from J, with 16 bases in between. Germline V gene sequence: CDR1 SGHVS, CDR2 FQNEAQ. This CDR3 is 15 amino acids long. TCRdb reprocessed the reads via MiXCR and lists one record per CDR3 protein. The data hold fewer than 1,000,000 distinct CDR3 sequences, with 31% observed a single time. This clonotype was sampled from a human donor in good health (CMV status not recorded). Some clones in this sample may be carry-over from other donors' samples. The rearrangement links TRBV7-8 to TRBJ1-1; the D is unclear. This sample comprised cultured CD8+ T cells from PBMCs, obtained from culture after CMV antigen stimulation. CDR3 region: CASTLGDPRNTEAFF. CDR3 nucleotide sequence: TGTGCCAGCACCCTAGGTGACCCGAGGAACACTGAAGCTTTCTTT.